Each of the 27 T cell receptor beta chains below was sequenced from the same sample in a study of T cells after yellow fever vaccination. MiXCR, applied by TCRdb to the 5' RACE reads, yields one record per CDR3 protein. The sample shows tens of thousands of distinct CDR3 sequences, 6% to 7.5% of them seen only once. Specimen: CD8+ T cells sorted from PBMCs, collected 15 days after the yellow fever booster vaccination. The source is a man aged 25 to 40 who received the YFV17D yellow fever vaccine.

Comments on this clonotype: A much larger clone differs by one base, so this may be a read error. The V and J genes are TRBV20-1 and TRBJ2-5; maybe TRBD2 (5 bases). The CDR3 extends over 14 amino acids. Germline-derived CDR1 and CDR2 are DFQATT and SNEGSKA (reference sequence). The CDR3 region has the DNA TGCAGTGCTAGCCGAGCGGAGATGGAAGAGGCCCAGTACTTC. Protein product: CSASRAEMEEAQYF.

V usage is TRBV4-3 and J usage is TRBJ1-3; D ambiguous. V lost 0 bases to trimming and J lost 0 bases, with 12 bases between them. This CDR3 contains 17 residues. Germline CDR1 LGHNA, CDR2 YSLEER. The CDR3 nucleotides read TGCGCCAGCAGCCAAGATTCCGGGCCCCTCTCTGGAAACACCATATATTTT. Protein product: CASSQDSGPLSGNTIYF.

This clonotype was counted ten times or more. The chain has TRBV10-1 and TRBJ2-1; 8 nucleotides match TRBD2. V lost 2 bases to trimming and J lost 7 bases; unmatched junction nucleotides: 7. CDR3 size: 15 residues. Germline lookup yields CDR1 WNHNN and CDR2 SYGVQD (reference sequence). The CDR3 region is CASSEGAGVRNEQFF. DNA of the CDR3: TGCGCCAGCAGTGAGGGAGCGGGAGTGAGAAATGAGCAGTTCTTC.

This clonotype was recorded many times. The chain has TRBV30 and TRBJ2-4; D might be TRBD1 (5 bases). The CDR3 runs 17 residues. Germline-derived CDR1 and CDR2 are GTSNPN and SVGIG (reference sequence). V was pared by 3 bases and J by 0 bases, with 18 bases between. CDR3 sequence: CAWSLTWGNSAKNIQYF. The DNA for the CDR3 is TGTGCCTGGAGCCTAACCTGGGGCAATTCAGCCAAAAACATTCAGTACTTC.

This clonotype showed up many times. The chain recombines TRBV14 with TRBJ2-1; D is uncertain. The ends were cut back, 4 bases at V and 10 bases at J, with 11 bases in the middle. The CDR3 runs to 12 residues. Germline CDR1 reads SGHDN; CDR2 reads FVKESK. CDR3 sequence (DNA): TGTGCCAGCAGCCCGACATCAGTAGAGCAGTTCTTC. It is translated as CASSPTSVEQFF.

This clonotype was seen many times. The genes are TRBV11-2 and TRBJ1-4, with TRBD1 identical over 7 bases. Germline V CDR1 and CDR2: SGHAT, FQNNGV. V lost 4 bases, J lost 5 bases, and 10 bases stayed unmatched. This CDR3 is 16 amino acids long. The CDR3 nucleotides are TGTGCCAGCAGCTCCCCCGGGACAGAACAAAATGAAAAACTGTTTTTT. Protein product: CASSSPGTEQNEKLFF.

This clonotype was detected ten times or more. The J gene is TRBJ2-4, the V gene TRBV5-6; D possibly uses TRBD1 or TRBD2 (5 bases each). The germline V and J ends were trimmed by 0 bases and 8 bases, with 6 bases remaining between them. The CDR3 runs 12 residues. The germline gives CDR1 SGHDT, CDR2 YYEEEE. DNA for the CDR3: TGTGCCAGCAGCTTGGGAGGGGACATTCAGTACTTC. Amino acid sequence: CASSLGGDIQYF. Using reference TRBV5-6 and TRBJ2-4 for the parts outside the CDR3, the full variable domain is DAGVTQSPTHLIKTRGQQVTLRCSPKSGHDTVSWYQQALGQGPQFIFQYYEEEERQRGNFPDRFSGHQFPNYSSELNVNALLLGDSALYLCASSLGGDIQYFGAGTRLSVL.

Ten or more counts support this clonotype. This chain uses TRBV3-1 with TRBJ2-5; D may be TRBD2 (6 bases). Trimming pared 0 bases from V and 1 base from J, leaving 9 bases between. The CDR3 loop spans 15 amino acids. Germline values: CDR1 LGHDT, CDR2 YNNKEL (reference sequence). CDR3 amino acids: CASSQDWEAQETQYF. The CDR3, as DNA: TGTGCCAGCAGCCAAGATTGGGAGGCCCAAGAGACCCAGTACTTC.

This clonotype came up many times. The rearrangement joins TRBV9 to TRBJ1-5; TRBD1 might be the D (5 bases). Looked up from germline, CDR1 is SGDLS and CDR2 is YYNGEE. The CDR3 spans 15 residues. V dropped 0 bases and J dropped 1 base, with 8 bases sitting between them. CDR3: CASSVGGDSNQPQHF. For the CDR3, the DNA is TGTGCCAGCAGCGTAGGGGGGGACAGCAATCAGCCCCAGCATTTT.

The sample holds many counts of this clonotype. The chain has TRBV7-9 and TRBJ2-5; TRBD1 matches 7 bases. The germline V gene encodes CDR1 SEHNR and CDR2 FQNEAQ (reference sequence). The CDR3 consists of 14 residues. The V gene end was trimmed by 5 bases and the J gene end by 2 bases; junction bases not matched to a gene: 5. Here the CDR3 DNA reads TGTGCCAGCAGCAGCATGGGACAGCAAGAGACCCAGTACTTC. Protein sequence: CASSSMGQQETQYF. The complete variable domain, with remaining parts taken from reference TRBV7-9 and TRBJ2-5, reads DTGVSQNPRHKITKRGQNVTFRCDPISEHNRLYWYRQTLGQGPEFLTYFQNEAQLEKSRLLSDRFSAERPKGSFSTLEIQRTEQGDSAMYLCASSSMGQQETQYFGPGTRLLVL.

In this sample, this clonotype turned up once. Since a much larger clone is just one base distant, this may be a read error. The CDR3 region has the DNA TGTGCCAGCAGCCAGCAGGACGCATCCAACGGGGAGCTGTTTTTT. It specifies CASSQQDASNGELFF. The rearrangement joins TRBV4-2 to TRBJ2-2; no definite D call. Trimming pared 3 bases from V and 7 bases from J, leaving 15 bases between. From germline, CDR1 is LGHNA and CDR2 YNFKEQ. This CDR3 has 15 residues.

This clonotype was observed many times. J is TRBJ2-2 and V is TRBV5-1, with 8 bases aligning to TRBD1. Germline V gene sequence: CDR1 SGHRS, CDR2 YFSETQ. The CDR3 runs to 18 residues. The V segment lost 0 bases and the J segment 0 bases; nucleotides outside the gene matches: 7. The CDR3 reads CASSLAGRGLTNTGELFF. CDR3 bases: TGCGCCAGCAGCTTGGCAGGCAGGGGGCTTACGAACACCGGGGAGCTGTTTTTT.

This clonotype was observed a few times. The V and J genes are TRBV3-1 and TRBJ2-1; D possibly matches TRBD1 or TRBD2 (5 bases each). Germline V gives CDR1 LGHDT, CDR2 YNNKEL (reference sequence). This CDR3 is 14 amino acids long. The germline V and J ends were trimmed by 1 base and 9 bases, with 13 bases remaining between them. The CDR3 reads CASSQAGLGGEQFF. CDR3 bases: TGTGCCAGCAGCCAAGCGGGGCTGGGCGGTGAGCAGTTCTTC.

This clonotype is judged medium-sized. The chain links TRBV6-2 or TRBV6-3 to TRBJ2-3; D not resolved. Trimming cost V 2 bases and J 9 bases, with 9 bases left between them. The CDR3 is made up of 12 amino acids. Germline V gene lookup returns CDR1 MNHEY and CDR2 SVGEGT. The CDR3 nucleotides are TGTGCCAGCAGTTACCCACATGACACGCAGTATTTT. The encoded protein is CASSYPHDTQYF.

This clonotype was recorded at least ten times. The rearrangement uses TRBV19 and TRBJ2-7, with 9 bases identical to TRBD2. CDR3 size: 16 residues. Germline V gene data show CDR1 as LNHDA and CDR2 as SQIVND (reference sequence). With V trimmed by 3 bases and J by 3 bases, 9 bases remained unmatched. The CDR3 DNA reads as TGTGCCAGTAGTATTCAATCGACTAGCGGCTTCTACGAGCAGTACTTC. This encodes CASSIQSTSGFYEQYF.

A word on this clonotype: A read error is possible here, since a much larger clone lies one base away. The V call is TRBV20-1, the J call TRBJ1-1, with a possible D match to TRBD1 (5 bases). This CDR3 has 13 amino acids. Germline assignment: CDR1 DFQATT and CDR2 SNEGSKA (reference sequence). CDR3 sequence: CCAPDTPYTEAFF. CDR3 bases: TGCTGTGCCCCGGACACCCCCTACACTGAAGCTTTCTTT.

Only a few counts were recorded for this clonotype. The CDR3 DNA follows: TGTGCCAGCAGCCGCGGGACAGCGACCGATCGCCGGGGCTACACCTTC. Encoded protein: CASSRGTATDRRGYTF. V gene TRBV13 combines with J gene TRBJ1-2; 7 bases agree with TRBD1. The CDR3 has 16 amino acids. The J segment lost 8 bases and the V segment lost 5 bases, leaving 17 bases of the junction unmatched. The V gene's germline CDR1 is PRHDT and CDR2 FYEKMQ (reference sequence).

This chain uses TRBV20-1 with TRBJ2-3; 9 bases are shared with TRBD2. Germline V gives CDR1 DFQATT, CDR2 SNEGSKA (reference sequence). The CDR3 consists of 13 residues. Trimming at V came to 4 bases and at J to 6 bases, leaving 5 bases not matched to a gene. CDR3 amino acids: CSATGLALDTQYF. DNA for the CDR3: TGCAGTGCTACGGGACTAGCACTTGATACGCAGTATTTT.

This clonotype has at least ten counts. The V gene is TRBV7-6, the J gene TRBJ1-1; D unclear. Germline values: CDR1 SGHVS, CDR2 FNYEAQ. The CDR3 contains 12 residues. The V gene lost 9 bases and the J gene lost 1 base, with 9 bases spanning the gap. The CDR3 bases are TGTGCCAGTAGAAATGGGAACACTGAAGCTTTCTTT. Its translation: CASRNGNTEAFF.

This clonotype was seen many times. This chain links TRBV30 with TRBJ2-1, with 11 bases matching TRBD2. The V segment lost 1 base and the J segment 6 bases; nucleotides outside the gene matches: 2. CDR1 and CDR2 from the germline V gene are GTSNPN and SVGIG (reference sequence). The length of the CDR3 is 14 residues. CDR3 in DNA: TGTGCCTGGAGTGATCTAGCGGGAGGCAATGAGCAGTTCTTC. Translated: CAWSDLAGGNEQFF.

This clonotype occurred many times. V and J are TRBV5-6 and TRBJ2-2; the D is unclear. The CDR3 is made up of 12 amino acids. Trimming removed 4 bases from V and 8 bases from J, with 9 bases in between. The V gene's germline CDR1 is SGHDT and CDR2 YYEEEE. The CDR3 reads CASSPPFGELFF. CDR3 DNA sequence: TGTGCCAGCAGCCCTCCGTTTGGGGAGCTGTTTTTT. Combining the CDR3 with reference TRBV5-6 and TRBJ2-2 gives the whole variable domain DAGVTQSPTHLIKTRGQQVTLRCSPKSGHDTVSWYQQALGQGPQFIFQYYEEEERQRGNFPDRFSGHQFPNYSSELNVNALLLGDSALYLCASSPPFGELFFGEGSRLTVL.

This clonotype occurred many times. This rearrangement joins TRBV20-1 to TRBJ1-6; the D is unclear. V lost 5 bases and J 4 bases, leaving 9 bases between the germline ends. Germline V CDR1 and CDR2: DFQATT, SNEGSKA (reference sequence). This CDR3 region has 13 residues. This CDR3 is CSAPSGYNSPLHF. The DNA for the CDR3 is TGCAGTGCTCCGTCAGGTTATAATTCACCCCTCCACTTT.

The sample holds many counts of this clonotype. The rearrangement uses TRBV12-3 or TRBV12-4 and TRBJ2-3; D is ambiguous. Trimming took off 8 bases at V and 5 bases at J, with 8 bases between the two ends. The CDR3 loop spans 11 amino acids. For the CDR3, the DNA is TGTGCCAGCTCGGAGATAGATACGCAGTATTTT. This translates into CASSEIDTQYF.

This clonotype was observed many times. This chain links TRBV7-9 with TRBJ2-3, with TRBD1 matching over 7 bases. This CDR3 has 16 amino acids. Unmatched junction bases numbered 9, after V lost 4 bases and J lost 2 bases. Germline V gene data show CDR1 as SEHNR and CDR2 as FQNEAQ (reference sequence). The CDR3 protein is CASSSDRTYDTDTQYF. The CDR3 DNA reads TGTGCCAGCAGCTCGGACAGGACTTACGACACAGATACGCAGTATTTT.

There are many counts of this clonotype. The chain joins TRBV9 to TRBJ2-2; tentatively, D is TRBD2 (5 bases). The CDR3 length is 17 residues. Germline CDR1 is SGDLS and CDR2 is YYNGEE. V lost 0 bases and J 6 bases, leaving 18 bases between the germline ends. CDR3 loop: CASSVGGAARTAGELFF. The DNA for the CDR3 is TGTGCCAGCAGCGTAGGAGGAGCGGCCCGAACGGCCGGGGAGCTGTTTTTT.

The sample holds many counts of this clonotype. The rearrangement joins TRBV6-5 to TRBJ2-1; no reliable D call. CDR3 length equals 15 residues. Trimming stripped 4 bases from V and 8 bases from J, with 18 bases between. CDR1 and CDR2 (germline): MNHEY, SVGAGI. The CDR3, as DNA: TGTGCCAGCAGTTCCCGACCCCGGTCCTCCTATGAGCAGTTCTTC. Protein sequence: CASSSRPRSSYEQFF.

This clonotype was seen repeatedly, ten times or more. The chain is built from TRBV20-1 and TRBJ2-7; D unresolved. This CDR3 contains 11 residues. Per germline, CDR1 DFQATT and CDR2 SNEGSKA (reference sequence). Between the trimmed V and J ends, which lost 4 bases and 5 bases, there was a span of 9 bases. The CDR3 DNA is TGCAGTGCTACAACGACCAACGAGCAGTACTTC. Translation: CSATTTNEQYF.